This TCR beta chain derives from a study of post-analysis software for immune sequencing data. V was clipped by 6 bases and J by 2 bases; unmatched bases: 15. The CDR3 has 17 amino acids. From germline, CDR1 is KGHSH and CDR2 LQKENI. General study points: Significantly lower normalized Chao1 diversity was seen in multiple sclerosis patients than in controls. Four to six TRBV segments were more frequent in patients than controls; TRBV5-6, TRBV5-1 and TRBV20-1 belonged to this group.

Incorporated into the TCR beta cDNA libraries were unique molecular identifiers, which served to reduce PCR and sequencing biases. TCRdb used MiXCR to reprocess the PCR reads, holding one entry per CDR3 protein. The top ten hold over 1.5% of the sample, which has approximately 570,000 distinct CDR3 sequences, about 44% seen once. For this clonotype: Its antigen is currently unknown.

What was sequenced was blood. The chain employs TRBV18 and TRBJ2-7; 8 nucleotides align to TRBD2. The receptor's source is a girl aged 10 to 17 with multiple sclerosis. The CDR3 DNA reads TGTGCCAGCTCCCCTTGGGTCCAAGCGGGGGAAACCTACGAGCAGTACTTC. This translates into CASSPWVQAGETYEQYF. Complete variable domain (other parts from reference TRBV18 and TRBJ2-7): NAGVMQNPRHLVRRRGQEARLRCSPMKGHSHVYWYRQLPEEGLKFMVYLQKENIIDESGMPKERFSAEFPKEGPSILRIQQVVRGDSAAYFCASSPWVQAGETYEQYFGPGTRLTVT.